These 7 T cell receptor beta chains came from one sample sequenced in a study of T-cell reconstitution after alpha-beta-depleted transplantation in children. As it was prepared, the TCRbeta library received unique molecular identifiers. TCRdb passed the PCR reads through MiXCR, listing each CDR3 protein once. The table includes about 240,000 distinct CDR3 sequences, about 23% detected once. Specimen: PBMCs, collected before TCRalphabeta/CD19-depleted stem cell transplant. The receptors here all came from a girl aged 2-15 years with Fanconi anemia, due to receive a stem cell transplant.

The rearrangement joins TRBV18 to TRBJ2-3; 7 bases match TRBD1. In germline, CDR1 is KGHSH, CDR2 LQKENI. The CDR3 runs 15 residues. Trimming took 3 bases from V and 2 from J; bases not matched to a gene: 5. This CDR3 is CASSPRDRFTDTQYF. The CDR3 nucleotides read TGTGCCAGCTCACCTCGGGACAGATTCACAGATACGCAGTATTTT.

This clonotype was observed many times. V and J are TRBV6-5 and TRBJ2-1, with D unresolved. Germline loops: CDR1 MNHEY, CDR2 SVGAGI. The V end was cut by 0 bases, the J end by 6 bases, with 9 bases between. The CDR3 sequence is 14 residues long. The CDR3 nucleotides are TGTGCCAGCAGTTACTCGAATAGGGTCAATGAGCAGTTCTTC. Its protein product is CASSYSNRVNEQFF.

Remarks on this clonotype: A much larger clone sits a single nucleotide away, making a read error possible. The chain combines TRBV20-1 with TRBJ1-1; D not certain. Germline V gene lookup returns CDR1 DFQATT and CDR2 SNEGSKA (reference sequence). This CDR3 contains 11 residues. V was cut by 4 bases and J by 0 bases, with 3 bases left in between. Written as DNA, the CDR3 is TGCAGTGCTACAGTGAACACTGAAGCTTTCTTT. Its translation is CSATVNTEAFF.

The rearrangement links TRBV29-1 to TRBJ2-1; 8 bases line up with TRBD2. CDR3 size: 14 residues. The V gene's germline CDR1 is SQVTM and CDR2 ANQGSEA. V was clipped by 5 bases and J by 2 bases; unmatched bases: 5. The CDR3 DNA reads TGCAGCGTTAACAGCGGGGGCGCCTACAATGAGCAGTTCTTC. Amino acids: CSVNSGGAYNEQFF.

The V call is TRBV6-2 or TRBV6-3, the J call TRBJ1-5; no definite D call. Germline lookup yields CDR1 MNHEY and CDR2 SVGEGT. The CDR3 extends over 13 amino acids. Deletions cut 2 bases from V and 6 bases from J, with 8 bases between. CDR3 region: CASSYPEAQPQHF. CDR3 DNA: TGTGCCAGCAGTTACCCCGAGGCTCAGCCCCAGCATTTT.

This clonotype showed up many times. The rearrangement uses TRBV20-1 and TRBJ2-1; tentative D call: TRBD2 (6 bases). The CDR3 consists of 12 residues. Germline CDR1 reads DFQATT; CDR2 reads SNEGSKA (reference sequence). As DNA, the CDR3 is TGCACCACGGAGGGTGCCTACAATGAGCAGTTCTTC. Its translation is CTTEGAYNEQFF.

This clonotype appeared many times. The gene calls are TRBV27 and TRBJ2-1, with 7 bases lining up with TRBD2. Looked up from germline, CDR1 is MNHEY and CDR2 is SMNVEV (reference sequence). This CDR3 contains 16 residues. The V and J ends lost 4 bases and 4 bases, in that order; junction bases with no gene match: 10. The CDR3 nucleotides read TGTGCCAGCAGTTCCCTCCGGGGGGAGAAGTACAATGAGCAGTTCTTC. It is translated as CASSSLRGEKYNEQFF.